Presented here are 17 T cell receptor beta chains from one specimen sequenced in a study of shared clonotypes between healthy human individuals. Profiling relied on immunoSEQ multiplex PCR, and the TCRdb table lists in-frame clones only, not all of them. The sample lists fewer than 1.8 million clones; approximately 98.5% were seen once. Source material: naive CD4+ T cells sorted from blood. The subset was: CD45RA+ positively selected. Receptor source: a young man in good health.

The DNA for the CDR3 is TGTGCCAGCTCACACCCAGTGTACCAAGAGACCCAGTACTTC. Translating gives CASSHPVYQETQYF. The chain joins TRBV18 to TRBJ2-5; D ambiguous. CDR1 and CDR2 from the germline V gene are KGHSH and LQKENI. With 4 bases removed from V and 0 bases from J, the gap between germline ends came to 9 bases. The CDR3 is 14 residues long. The complete variable domain, with remaining parts taken from reference TRBV18 and TRBJ2-5, reads NAGVMQNPRHLVRRRGQEARLRCSPMKGHSHVYWYRQLPEEGLKFMVYLQKENIIDESGMPKERFSAEFPKEGPSILRIQQVVRGDSAAYFCASSHPVYQETQYFGPGTRLLVL.

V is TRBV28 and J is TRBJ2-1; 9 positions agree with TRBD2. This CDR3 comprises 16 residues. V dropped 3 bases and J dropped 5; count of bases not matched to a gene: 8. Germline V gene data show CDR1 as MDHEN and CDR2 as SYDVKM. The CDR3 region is CASSFSLAGKHNEQFF. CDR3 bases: TGTGCCAGCAGTTTCTCCCTAGCGGGGAAGCACAATGAGCAGTTCTTC. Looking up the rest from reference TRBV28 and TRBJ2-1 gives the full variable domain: DVKVTQSSRYLVKRTGEKVFLECVQDMDHENMFWYRQDPGLGLRLIYFSYDVKMKEKGDIPEGYSVSREKKERFSLILESASTNQTSMYLCASSFSLAGKHNEQFFGPGTRLTVL.

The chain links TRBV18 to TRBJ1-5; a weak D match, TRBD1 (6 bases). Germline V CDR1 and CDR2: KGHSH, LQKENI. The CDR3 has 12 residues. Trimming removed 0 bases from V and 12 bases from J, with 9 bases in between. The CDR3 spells CASSPPSGVQHF. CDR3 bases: TGTGCCAGCTCACCACCGTCAGGGGTCCAGCATTTT.

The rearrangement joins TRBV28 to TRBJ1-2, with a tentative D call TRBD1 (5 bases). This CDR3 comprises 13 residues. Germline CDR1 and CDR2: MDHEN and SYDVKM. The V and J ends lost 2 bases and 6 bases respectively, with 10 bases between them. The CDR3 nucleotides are TGTGCCAGCAGTTTAGGGGGGGTTGATGGCTACACCTTC. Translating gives CASSLGGVDGYTF.

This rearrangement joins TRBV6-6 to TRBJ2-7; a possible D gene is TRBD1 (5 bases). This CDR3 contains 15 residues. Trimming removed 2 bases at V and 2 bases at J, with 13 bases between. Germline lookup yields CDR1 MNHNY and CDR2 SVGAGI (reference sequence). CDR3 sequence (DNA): TGTGCCAGCAGTTACGGGCAGGGATATACCTACGAGCAGTACTTC. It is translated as CASSYGQGYTYEQYF.

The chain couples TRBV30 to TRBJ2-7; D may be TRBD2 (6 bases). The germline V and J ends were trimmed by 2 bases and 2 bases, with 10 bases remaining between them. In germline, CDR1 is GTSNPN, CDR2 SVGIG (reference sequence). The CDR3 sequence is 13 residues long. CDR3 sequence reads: CAWSMGLTYEQYF. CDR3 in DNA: TGTGCCTGGAGTATGGGACTGACCTACGAGCAGTACTTC.

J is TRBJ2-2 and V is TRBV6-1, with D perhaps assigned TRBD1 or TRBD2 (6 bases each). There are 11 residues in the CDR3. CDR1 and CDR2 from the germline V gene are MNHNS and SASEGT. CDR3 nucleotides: TGTGCTAACAGGGCGGGAAAGGAGCTGTTTTTT. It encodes CANRAGKELFF.

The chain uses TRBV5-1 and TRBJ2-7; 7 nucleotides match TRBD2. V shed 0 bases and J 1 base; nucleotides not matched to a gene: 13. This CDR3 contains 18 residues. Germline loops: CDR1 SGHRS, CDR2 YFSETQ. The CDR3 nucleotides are TGCGCCAGCAGCTTGGGAGCGGGGCTTGAGTTATTGTCCTACGAGCAGTACTTC. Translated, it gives CASSLGAGLELLSYEQYF.

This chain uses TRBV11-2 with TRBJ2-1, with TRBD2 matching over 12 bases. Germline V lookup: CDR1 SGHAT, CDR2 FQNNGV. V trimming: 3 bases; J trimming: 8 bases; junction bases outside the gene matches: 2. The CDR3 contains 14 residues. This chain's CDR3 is CASSLTSGSYEQFF. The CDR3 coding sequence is TGTGCCAGCAGCTTGACTAGCGGGAGCTATGAGCAGTTCTTC.

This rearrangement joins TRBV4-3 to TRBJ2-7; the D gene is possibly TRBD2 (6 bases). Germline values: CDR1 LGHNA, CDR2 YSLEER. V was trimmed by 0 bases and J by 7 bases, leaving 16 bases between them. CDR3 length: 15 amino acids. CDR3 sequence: CASSQDTGGVREQYF. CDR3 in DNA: TGCGCCAGCAGCCAAGATACTGGAGGGGTCAGGGAGCAGTACTTC.

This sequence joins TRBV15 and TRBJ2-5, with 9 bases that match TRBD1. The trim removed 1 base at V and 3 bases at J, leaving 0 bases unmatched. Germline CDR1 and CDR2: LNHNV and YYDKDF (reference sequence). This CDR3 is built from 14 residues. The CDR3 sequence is CATSRGTGEETQYF. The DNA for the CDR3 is TGTGCCACCAGCAGAGGGACAGGGGAAGAGACCCAGTACTTC.

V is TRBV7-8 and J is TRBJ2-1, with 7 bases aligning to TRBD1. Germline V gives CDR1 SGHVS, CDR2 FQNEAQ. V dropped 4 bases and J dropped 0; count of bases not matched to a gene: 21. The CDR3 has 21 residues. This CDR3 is CASSSLPTGQRSSSSYNEQFF. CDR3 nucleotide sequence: TGTGCCAGCAGCTCCTTACCGACGGGACAGAGATCATCCAGCTCCTACAATGAGCAGTTCTTC.

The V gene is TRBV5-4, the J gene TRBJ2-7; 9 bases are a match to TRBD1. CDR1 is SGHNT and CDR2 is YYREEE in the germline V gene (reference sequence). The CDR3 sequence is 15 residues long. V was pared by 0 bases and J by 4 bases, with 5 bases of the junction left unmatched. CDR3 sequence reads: CASSLAETGGYEQYF. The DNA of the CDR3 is TGTGCCAGCAGCTTGGCCGAGACAGGGGGTTACGAGCAGTACTTC.

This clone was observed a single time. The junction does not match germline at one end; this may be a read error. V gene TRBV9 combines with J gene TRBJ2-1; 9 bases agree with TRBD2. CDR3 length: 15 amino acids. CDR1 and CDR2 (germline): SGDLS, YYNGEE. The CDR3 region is CASTVDSGRFNEQFF. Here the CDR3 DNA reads TGTGCCAGCACCGTAGACAGCGGGAGGTTTAATGAGCAGTTCTTC. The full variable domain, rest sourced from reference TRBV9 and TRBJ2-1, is DSGVTQTPKHLITATGQRVTLRCSPRSGDLSVYWYQQSLDQGLQFLIQYYNGEERAKGNILERFSAQQFPDLHSELNLSSLELGDSALYFCASTVDSGRFNEQFFGPGTRLTVL.

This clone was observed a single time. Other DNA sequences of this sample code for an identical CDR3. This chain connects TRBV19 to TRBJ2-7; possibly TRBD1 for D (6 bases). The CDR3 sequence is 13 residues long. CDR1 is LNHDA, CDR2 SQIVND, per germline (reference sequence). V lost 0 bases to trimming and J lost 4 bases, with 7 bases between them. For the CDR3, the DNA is TGTGCCAGTAGTATAGACAGGGGATACGAGCAGTACTTC. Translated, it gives CASSIDRGYEQYF.

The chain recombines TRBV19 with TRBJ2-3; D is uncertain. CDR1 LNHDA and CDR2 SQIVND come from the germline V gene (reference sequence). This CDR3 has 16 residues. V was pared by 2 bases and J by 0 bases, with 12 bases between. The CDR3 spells CASSIMGSVSTDTQYF. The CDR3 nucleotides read TGTGCCAGTAGTATAATGGGTTCTGTTAGCACAGATACGCAGTATTTT.

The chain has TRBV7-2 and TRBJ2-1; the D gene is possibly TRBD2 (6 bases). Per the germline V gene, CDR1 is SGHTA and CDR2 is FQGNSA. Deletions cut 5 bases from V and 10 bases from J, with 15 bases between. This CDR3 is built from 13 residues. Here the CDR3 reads CASSPEGAGEQFF. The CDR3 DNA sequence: TGTGCCAGCAGCCCAGAGGGCGCGGGAGAGCAGTTCTTC.